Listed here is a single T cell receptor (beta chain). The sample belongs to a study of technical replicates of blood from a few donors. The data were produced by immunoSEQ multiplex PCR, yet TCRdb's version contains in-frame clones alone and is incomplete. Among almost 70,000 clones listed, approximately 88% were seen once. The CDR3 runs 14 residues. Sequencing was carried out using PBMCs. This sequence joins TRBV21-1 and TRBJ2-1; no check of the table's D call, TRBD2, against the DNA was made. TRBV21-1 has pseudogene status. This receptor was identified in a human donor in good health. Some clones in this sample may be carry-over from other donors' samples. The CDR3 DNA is TGTGCCACGAGGGCGCTAGCGGGGGGGCATGAGCAGTTCTTC. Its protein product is CATRALAGGHEQFF.